This T cell receptor (beta chain) was found in a study of blood T cell repertoires in COVID-19. Study-level information: From T cells, B-cell-depleted T cells, or PBMCs came the material, which was cDNA or gDNA.

Germline values: CDR1 SGHTA, CDR2 FQGNSA. This CDR3 contains 17 residues. Trimming at V came to 5 bases and at J to 2 bases, leaving 7 bases not matched to a gene. Original processing notes: Estimated nucleated cell counts came from reference gene primer amplification. Profiled with immunoSEQ multiplex PCR; TCRdb holds only in-frame clones, not every one. For V, J and clone size, that table is used; D and trimming come from the DNA. The sample records roughly 170,000 clones, around four fifths being singletons. Sequenced material: peripheral blood. The chain couples TRBV7-2 to TRBJ2-3; the match to TRBD2 covers 13 bases. The origin of this receptor is a man aged 35 to 55 who had recovered from COVID-19. The CDR3 region has the DNA TGTGCCAGCAGCGCACTAGCGGGAGGGCCCTACACAGATACGCAGTATTTT. Amino acid sequence: CASSALAGGPYTDTQYF.